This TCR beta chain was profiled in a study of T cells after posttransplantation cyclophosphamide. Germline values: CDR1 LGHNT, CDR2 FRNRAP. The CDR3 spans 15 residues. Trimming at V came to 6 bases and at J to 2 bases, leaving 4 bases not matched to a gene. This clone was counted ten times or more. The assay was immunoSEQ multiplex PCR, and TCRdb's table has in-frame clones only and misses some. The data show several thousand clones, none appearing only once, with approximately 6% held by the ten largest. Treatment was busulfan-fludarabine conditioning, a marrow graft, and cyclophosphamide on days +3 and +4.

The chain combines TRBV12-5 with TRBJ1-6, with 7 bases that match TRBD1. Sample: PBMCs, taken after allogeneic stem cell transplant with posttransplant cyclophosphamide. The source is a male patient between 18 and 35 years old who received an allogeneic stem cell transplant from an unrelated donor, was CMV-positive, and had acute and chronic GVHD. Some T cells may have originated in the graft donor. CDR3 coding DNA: TGTGCTAGTGGACCAGGGGGGACCTATAATTCACCCCTCCACTTT. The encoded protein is CASGPGGTYNSPLHF.